The T cell receptor beta chain under discussion was sequenced for a study of cytomegalovirus exposure and HLA in healthy donors. About the study: As an earlier analysis found, about 190 million T cells yielded about 120 million unique TCR beta sequences. General study findings and limits: The sole available immune exposure information was CMV serostatus. In an earlier analysis, most TCR beta V segments were productive about 87% or about 30% of the time.

With 60 Vbeta and 13 Jbeta primers, the PCR was carried out. Clones were sequenced by immunoSEQ multiplex PCR, and TCRdb holds only the in-frame ones, with some missing. The sample records about 140,000 clones, about 61% being singletons. Points on this clone: The antigen remains unidentified.

At the time of sampling, donors were nominally healthy, though unrecorded immune exposures were likely. Specimen: PBMCs. This TCR came from a male donor in good health and CMV-seronegative.

The CDR3: CASSPGTGSKETQYF. The CDR3 DNA reads TGTGCCAGCTCACCCGGGACAGGGAGTAAGGAGACCCAGTACTTC. The chain combines TRBV18 with TRBJ2-5; 9 bases fit TRBD1. Germline V CDR1 and CDR2: KGHSH, LQKENI. The junction had 7 bases not matched to a gene; V was cut back by 3 bases and J by 5 bases. The CDR3 spans 15 residues.